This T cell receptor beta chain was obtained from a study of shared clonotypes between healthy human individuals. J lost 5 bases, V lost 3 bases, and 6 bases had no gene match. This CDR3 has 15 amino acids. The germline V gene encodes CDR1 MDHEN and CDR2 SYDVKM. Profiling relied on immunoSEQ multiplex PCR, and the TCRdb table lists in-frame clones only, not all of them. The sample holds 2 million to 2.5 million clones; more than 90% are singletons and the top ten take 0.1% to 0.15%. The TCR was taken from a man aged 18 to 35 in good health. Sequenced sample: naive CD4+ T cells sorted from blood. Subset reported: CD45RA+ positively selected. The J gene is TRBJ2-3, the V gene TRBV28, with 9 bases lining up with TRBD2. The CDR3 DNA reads TGTGCCAGCAGTTTTCGGCGGGGGGGGTTAGATACGCAGTATTTT. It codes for CASSFRRGGLDTQYF.